This T cell receptor (beta chain) was sequenced during a study of T-cell reconstitution after alpha-beta-depleted transplantation in children. General observations from the study: Surviving recipient T cells and thymic progenitors accounted for the high day-60 TCRbeta diversity observed in some patients. As was reported, about two months after transplant, alpha-beta T cells came from several hundred expanded graft clones. A year post-transplant, T-cell counts and diversity derived mostly from newly produced T cells.

The authors prepared the TCRbeta library with unique molecular identifiers. TCRdb redid the calling of the PCR reads with MiXCR, one entry per CDR3 protein. The table records fewer than 350,000 distinct CDR3 sequences, 9.5% to 13% of them present only once. Details on this clonotype: The antigen is not known.

The CDR3 totals 15 residues. The V gene lost 5 bases and the J gene lost 1 base, with 12 bases spanning the gap. Sequenced material: peripheral blood, taken 180 days after TCRalphabeta/CD19-depleted stem cell transplant. The chain uses TRBV12-3 or TRBV12-4 and TRBJ1-5; D not certain. This receptor was identified in a male patient between 2 and 10 years old who had a stem cell transplant for chronic granulomatous disease, so the T cells may come from the graft donor. CDR3 DNA: TGTGCCAGCAGTCCACGGGGTAGAAGCAATCAGCCCCAGCATTTT. Translating gives CASSPRGRSNQPQHF.